The 2 T cell receptor beta chains in this list originate from one sample, sequenced in a study of PD-1 blockade in classical Hodgkin lymphoma. Relapse was seen in all patients after autologous stem cell transplantation, and brentuximab vedotin exposure was variable. Assay used: immunoSEQ multiplex PCR; TCRdb lists only in-frame clones, some missing. The table includes around 20,000 clones, about 82% detected once. Here the sequenced sample was peripheral blood mononuclear cells (PBMCs), taken before the second cycle of nivolumab. Receptors were obtained from a human donor with classical Hodgkin lymphoma.

The chain combines TRBV12-2 with TRBJ2-7. TRBV12-2 is a pseudogene segment. CDR3 length: 12 amino acids. As DNA, the CDR3 is TGTGCAAGTCGCCCTCCCTGGGTCGAGCAGTACTTC. Its translation: CASRPPWVEQYF.

The chain joins TRBV11-2 to TRBJ1-1, with D possibly matching TRBD1 (5 bases). The CDR3 is 14 amino acids. The germline CDR1 and CDR2 sequences are SGHAT and FQNNGV. V was cut by 3 bases and J by 1 base, with 9 bases left in between. The CDR3 is CASSLGTANTEAFF. CDR3 bases: TGTGCCAGCAGCTTGGGGACGGCGAACACTGAAGCTTTCTTT.